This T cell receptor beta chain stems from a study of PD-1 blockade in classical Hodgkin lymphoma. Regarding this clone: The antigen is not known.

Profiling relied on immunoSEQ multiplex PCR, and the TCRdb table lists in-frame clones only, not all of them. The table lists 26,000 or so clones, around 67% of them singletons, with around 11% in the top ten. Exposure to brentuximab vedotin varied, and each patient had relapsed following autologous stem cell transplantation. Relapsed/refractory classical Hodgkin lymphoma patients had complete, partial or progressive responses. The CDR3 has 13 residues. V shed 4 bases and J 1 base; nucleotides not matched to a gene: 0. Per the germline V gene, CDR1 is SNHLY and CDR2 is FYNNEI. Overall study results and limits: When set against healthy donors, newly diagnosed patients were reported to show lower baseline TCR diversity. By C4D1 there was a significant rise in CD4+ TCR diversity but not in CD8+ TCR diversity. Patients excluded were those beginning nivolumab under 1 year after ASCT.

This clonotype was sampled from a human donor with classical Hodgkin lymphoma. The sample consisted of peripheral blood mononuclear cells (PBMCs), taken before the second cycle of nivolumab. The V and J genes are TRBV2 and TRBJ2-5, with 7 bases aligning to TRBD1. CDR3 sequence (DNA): TGTGCCAGCAGTGGGGACAGCCAAGAGACCCAGTACTTC. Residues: CASSGDSQETQYF.